A single sample is the source of the 6 T cell receptor beta chains below, sequenced in a study of blood T cells in healthy people across ages (dated by TCRdb to between 2015 and 2016). To prepare the library, 5' RACE was applied. The instrument given in TCRdb is Illumina HiSeq 2500. A second PCR of roughly 7 to 11 cycles was performed with a sample-barcoded 5' primer and a J-beta primer mix. TCRdb ran its own pipeline on the public reads, namely fastp trimming at Q25 and MiXCR clone calling, and kept in-frame beta chains. For every CDR3 protein sequence, its rows merge into one entry that carries the most common genes and DNA. This sample lists about a million distinct CDR3 sequences; roughly 51% were detected once. The top ten constitute roughly a fifth of the sample. The sample consisted of blood. These receptor sequences come from a woman aged 55-70 years in good health.

The rearrangement links TRBV15 to TRBJ1-2; 8 positions match TRBD1. CDR3 length: 15 amino acids. Per the germline V gene, CDR1 is LNHNV and CDR2 is YYDKDF (reference sequence). With 1 base clipped from V and 8 bases from J, the junction kept 9 bases outside the gene matches. CDR3 protein: CATSRGGTGVWGYTF. CDR3 sequence (DNA): TGTGCCACCAGCAGAGGCGGGACAGGAGTATGGGGCTACACCTTC.

This clonotype was seen more than once but under ten times. The V and J genes are TRBV4-3 and TRBJ2-7; TRBD2 agrees at 10 bases. CDR1 is LGHNA, CDR2 YSLEER, per germline. V shed 0 bases, J shed 4 bases, and the junction held 9 bases outside the gene matches. The CDR3 totals 17 residues. CDR3 coding DNA: TGCGCCAGCAGCCAAGATCCCCCGTCTAGCGGGAGTTACGAGCAGTACTTC. Its protein product is CASSQDPPSSGSYEQYF.

This clonotype showed up just a few times. Here the CDR3 DNA reads TGTGCCAGCATTCTACAACGGTACCGAGATACGCAGTATTTT. The encoded protein is CASILQRYRDTQYF. The chain joins TRBV6-1 to TRBJ2-3; D is uncertain. This CDR3 region has 14 residues. CDR1 is MNHNS and CDR2 is SASEGT in the germline V gene. Trimming pared 7 bases from V and 5 bases from J, leaving 16 bases between.

This clonotype was picked up a small number of times. The chain employs TRBV28 and TRBJ2-7, with 9 bases matching TRBD1. This CDR3 is 15 amino acids long. Germline V CDR1 and CDR2: MDHEN, SYDVKM. The trim removed 6 bases at V and 2 bases at J, leaving 8 bases unmatched. The CDR3 DNA follows: TGTGCCAGCAGAACCCCCGGGACAGGGACCTACGAGCAGTACTTC. It translates to CASRTPGTGTYEQYF.

The V and J genes are TRBV7-9 and TRBJ2-5, with D tentatively TRBD2 (6 bases). The V end lost 5 bases, the J end lost 2 bases, and 9 bases lay between the germline ends. The V gene's germline CDR1 is SEHNR and CDR2 FQNEAQ (reference sequence). CDR3 length: 13 amino acids. The CDR3 DNA reads as TGTGCCAGCAGCGCTAGCGAACAAGAGACCCAGTACTTC. Amino acids: CASSASEQETQYF.

This clonotype is a singleton in its sample. The chain joins TRBV9 to TRBJ2-4; 9 nucleotides match TRBD1. Matching the DNA end better, TRBJ2-7 makes the J call doubtful. Germline V gene sequence: CDR1 SGDLS, CDR2 YYNGEE. The CDR3 loop spans 15 amino acids. CDR3 in amino acids: CASSTGQGWTYEQYF. The CDR3 bases are TGTGCCAGCAGCACCGGACAGGGGTGGACCTACGAGCAGTACTTC.